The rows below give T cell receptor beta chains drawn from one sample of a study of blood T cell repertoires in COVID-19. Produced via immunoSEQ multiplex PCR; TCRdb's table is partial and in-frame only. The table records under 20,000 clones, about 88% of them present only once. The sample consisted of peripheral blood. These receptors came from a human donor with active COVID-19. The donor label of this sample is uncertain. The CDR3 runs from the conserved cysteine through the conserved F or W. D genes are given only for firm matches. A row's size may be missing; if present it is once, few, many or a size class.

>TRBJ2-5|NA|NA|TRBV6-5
TGTGCCAGCAGAAGCCCTGGGGCGGAGACCCAGTACTTC
CASRSPGAETQYF
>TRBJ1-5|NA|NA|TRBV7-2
TGTGCCAGCAGCTTAGGGACAGTTAGCAATCAGCCCCAGCATTTT
CASSLGTVSNQPQHF
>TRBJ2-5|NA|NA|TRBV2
TGTGCCAGCAGTGAAAGGTCGGGGTCGCCGGTGGGAGAGACCCAGTACTTC
CASSERSGSPVGETQYF
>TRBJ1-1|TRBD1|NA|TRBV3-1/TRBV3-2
TGTGCCAGCAGCCAAAGGGGGCAGGACACTGAAGCTTTCTTT
CASSQRGQDTEAFF
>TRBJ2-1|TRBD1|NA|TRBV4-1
TGCGCCAGCAGCCAAGGACAGGGTGGTTACAATGAGCAGTTCTTC
CASSQGQGGYNEQFF
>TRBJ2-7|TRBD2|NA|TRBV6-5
TGTGCCAGCAGTCCACGGAGCGGGAGCTCCTACGAGCAGTACTTC
CASSPRSGSSYEQYF
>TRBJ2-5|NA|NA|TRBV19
TGTGCCAGTAGTGTACAGGGACAAGAGACCCAGTACTTC
CASSVQGQETQYF
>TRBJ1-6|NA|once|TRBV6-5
TGTGCCAGCAGTTACGGGAGGGAAGGGAATTCACCCCTCCACTTT
CASSYGREGNSPLHF
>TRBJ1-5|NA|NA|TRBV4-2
TGTGCCAGCAGCCAAGAACGCGGCGGTAATCAGCCCCAGCATTTT
CASSQERGGNQPQHF
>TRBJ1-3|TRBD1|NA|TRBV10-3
TGTGCCATCAGGAGCTCGACAGGGACAAACACCATATATTTT
CAIRSSTGTNTIYF
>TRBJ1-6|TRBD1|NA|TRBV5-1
TGCGCCAGCACCTTGGGACAGGGAGGTAATTCACCCCTCCACTTT
CASTLGQGGNSPLHF
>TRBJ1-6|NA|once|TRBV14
TGTGCCAGCAGCCAACGAGTTTCACCCCTCCACTTT
CASSQRVSPLHF
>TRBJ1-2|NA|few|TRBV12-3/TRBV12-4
TGTGCCACCCAGGGGAGGGCGGTTGGCTACACCTTC
CATQGRAVGYTF
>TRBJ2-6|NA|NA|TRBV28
TGTGCCAGCAGTGTCAACAGGGCTGGGGCCAACGTCCTGACTTTC
CASSVNRAGANVLTF
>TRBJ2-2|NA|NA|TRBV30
TGTGCCTGGAGTGTACGGGGATCCGGGGAGCTGTTTTTT
CAWSVRGSGELFF
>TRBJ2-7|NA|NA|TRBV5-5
TGTGCCAGCAGCTTGCCAGGGGCCTACGAGCAGTACTTC
CASSLPGAYEQYF
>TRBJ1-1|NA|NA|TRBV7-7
TGTGCTAGCAGCTTAGGACAGAACACTGAAGCTTTCTTT
CASSLGQNTEAFF
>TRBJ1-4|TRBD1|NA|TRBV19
TGTGCCAGTAGTCCCCCCCCGGGACAGGGAGGTGGTAATGAAAAACTGTTTTTT
CASSPPPGQGGGNEKLFF
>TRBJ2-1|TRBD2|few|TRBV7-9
TGTGCCAGCAGCTCGGCGGGAGAATCCTACAATGAGCAGTTCTTC
CASSSAGESYNEQFF
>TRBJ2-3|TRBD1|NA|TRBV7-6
TGTGCCAGCAGCTCTCAGGACAGGGGGCGCCCAGATACGCAGTATTTT
CASSSQDRGRPDTQYF
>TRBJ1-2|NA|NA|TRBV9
TGTGCCAGCAGCGTAGGGGACATAGGGGGCTACACCTTC
CASSVGDIGGYTF
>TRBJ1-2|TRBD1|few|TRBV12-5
TGTGCTAGTGGTGTGGACAGGATTCCTAACTATGGCTACACCTTC
CASGVDRIPNYGYTF
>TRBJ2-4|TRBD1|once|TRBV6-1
TGTGCCAGCAGTGGCAACAGGGGGCTGCGCGCCAAAAACATTCAGTACTTC
CASSGNRGLRAKNIQYF